This entry features one T cell receptor (beta chain) sequence. This sample includes further DNA sequences coding for the same CDR3. Sequenced by immunoSEQ multiplex PCR; TCRdb stores in-frame clones only, minus some. The table shows roughly 1,600,000 clones, with approximately 98.5% occurring only once. Trimming pared 1 base from V and 5 bases from J, leaving 11 bases between. The V gene's germline CDR1 is KGHSH and CDR2 LQKENI. The CDR3 totals 14 residues. The sample originates from a study of shared clonotypes between healthy human individuals. Input material: naive CD4+ T cells sorted from blood. Subset noted: CD45RA+ positively selected. This chain connects TRBV18 to TRBJ2-5; possibly TRBD2 for D (6 bases). The receptor's source is a man aged 25-40 years in good health. The DNA for the CDR3 is TGTGCCAGCTCACCACAGGGAGGTCGTGAGACCCAGTACTTC. It is translated as CASSPQGGRETQYF.